Following are 8 T cell receptor beta chains from one sample sequenced in a study of cytomegalovirus exposure and HLA in healthy donors. This PCR relied on a set of 60 Vbeta primers and 13 Jbeta primers. Assay used: immunoSEQ multiplex PCR; TCRdb lists only in-frame clones, some missing. The repertoire holds about 270,000 clones, with about nine tenths as singletons. The specimen sequenced was PBMCs. The receptors were sampled from a man aged 35-49 years in good health and CMV-seropositive.

The chain employs TRBV28 and TRBJ2-1, with a tentative D call TRBD2 (5 bases). The germline V gene encodes CDR1 MDHEN and CDR2 SYDVKM. The CDR3 totals 14 residues. The V end lost 1 base, the J end lost 6 bases, and 10 bases lay between the germline ends. This chain's CDR3 is CASSLSGGGNEQFF. In DNA, the CDR3 is TGTGCCAGCAGTTTATCAGGTGGAGGCAATGAGCAGTTCTTC.

The chain couples TRBV5-1 to TRBJ2-7, with 9 bases that match TRBD1. The trim removed 0 bases at V and 3 bases at J, leaving 13 bases unmatched. The CDR3 has 18 residues. The germline gives CDR1 SGHRS, CDR2 YFSETQ. CDR3 in amino acids: CASSLAGTGPHLRYEQYF. The DNA of the CDR3 is TGCGCCAGCAGCTTGGCAGGGACAGGGCCCCACCTCCGCTACGAGCAGTACTTC.

Concerning this clone itself: The same CDR3 can be traced to other DNA sequences in this sample. The chain employs TRBV18 and TRBJ1-5, with 9 bases aligning to TRBD1. Germline values: CDR1 KGHSH, CDR2 LQKENI. J lost 4 bases, V lost 6 bases, and 7 bases had no gene match. CDR3 length equals 15 residues. The CDR3 region is CASSPDRGSNQPQHF. The CDR3 DNA follows: TGTGCCAGCTCTCCGGACAGGGGCTCTAATCAGCCCCAGCATTTT.

The rearrangement links TRBV7-9 to TRBJ2-5; 10 bases are shared with TRBD2. J lost 0 bases, V lost 5 bases, and 15 bases had no gene match. The CDR3 is made up of 19 amino acids. Germline V gene data show CDR1 as SEHNR and CDR2 as FQNEAQ (reference sequence). CDR3 residues: CASSTTITTGTSDQETQYF. The CDR3 DNA follows: TGTGCCAGCAGCACTACAATTACCACCGGGACTAGCGACCAAGAGACCCAGTACTTC.

The table lists this clone with a count of one. The chain is built from TRBV11-2 and TRBJ2-1, with TRBD2 matching over 12 bases. The CDR3 is 16 residues long. Per the germline V gene, CDR1 is SGHAT and CDR2 is FQNNGV. The V segment lost 6 bases and the J segment 7 bases; nucleotides outside the gene matches: 10. The CDR3 protein is CASRSRLAGAGNEQFF. The CDR3 coding sequence is TGTGCCAGCAGGAGTAGACTAGCGGGAGCAGGGAATGAGCAGTTCTTC.

In regard to this clone: Other DNA sequences within the sample encode an identical CDR3. This chain uses TRBV18 with TRBJ2-5; D not resolved. Germline CDR1 and CDR2: KGHSH and LQKENI. The length of the CDR3 is 13 residues. V lost 0 bases and J lost 4, with 6 bases in between. The CDR3 spells CASSPPTRETQYF. DNA for the CDR3: TGTGCCAGCTCACCACCTACACGAGAGACCCAGTACTTC.

This clone was seen once. The genes are TRBV5-1 and TRBJ2-2; 11 bases fit TRBD2. Trimming cost V 5 bases and J 2 bases; bases outside gene matches: 8. There are 17 residues in the CDR3. The germline CDR1 and CDR2 sequences are SGHRS and YFSETQ. The CDR3 loop reads CASSLLLAGGNTGELFF. The CDR3 DNA sequence: TGCGCCAGCAGTCTCCTTCTAGCGGGAGGTAACACCGGGGAGCTGTTTTTT.

J is TRBJ1-1 and V is TRBV5-4; 7 bases match TRBD1. The CDR3 loop spans 14 amino acids. Per the germline V gene, CDR1 is SGHNT and CDR2 is YYREEE (reference sequence). Trimming removed 3 bases from V and 1 base from J; junction bases left unmatched: 3. Here the CDR3 reads CASSSGQPNTEAFF. The CDR3 bases are TGTGCCAGCAGCTCGGGACAGCCGAACACTGAAGCTTTCTTT. The whole variable domain, filled in from reference TRBV5-4 and TRBJ1-1, reads ETGVTQSPTHLIKTRGQQVTLRCSSQSGHNTVSWYQQALGQGPQFIFQYYREEENGRGNFPPRFSGLQFPNYSSELNVNALELDDSALYLCASSSGQPNTEAFFGQGTRLTVV.